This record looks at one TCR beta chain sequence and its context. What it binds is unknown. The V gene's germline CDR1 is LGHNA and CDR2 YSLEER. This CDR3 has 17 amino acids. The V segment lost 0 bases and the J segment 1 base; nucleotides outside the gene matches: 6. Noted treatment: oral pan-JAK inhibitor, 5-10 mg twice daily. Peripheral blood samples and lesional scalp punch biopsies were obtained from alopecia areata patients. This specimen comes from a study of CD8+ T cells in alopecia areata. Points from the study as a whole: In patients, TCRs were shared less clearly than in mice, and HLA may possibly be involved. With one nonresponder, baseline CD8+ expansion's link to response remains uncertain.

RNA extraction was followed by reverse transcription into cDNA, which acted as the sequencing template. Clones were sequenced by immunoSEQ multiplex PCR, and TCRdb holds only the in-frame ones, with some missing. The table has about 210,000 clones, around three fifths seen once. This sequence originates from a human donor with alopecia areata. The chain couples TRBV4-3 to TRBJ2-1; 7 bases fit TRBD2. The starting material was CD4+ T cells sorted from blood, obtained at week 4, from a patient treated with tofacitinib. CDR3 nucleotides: TGCGCCAGCAGCCAAGATGTTGCGCGGGGGTCCTACAATGAGCAGTTCTTC. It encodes CASSQDVARGSYNEQFF.